This TCR beta chain was documented in a study of early T cells in non-severe SARS-CoV-2 infection. In the study overall: Unpaired chains resulted from sequencing bulk RNA of unsorted whole blood.

The protocol attached unique molecular identifiers to individual cDNA molecules. TCRdb re-derived calls from the 5' RACE reads in MiXCR, one entry per CDR3 protein. The table includes about 98,000 distinct CDR3 sequences, around 13% detected once. Trimming cost V 5 bases and J 13 bases; bases outside gene matches: 8. The CDR3 has 12 residues. Germline V lookup: CDR1 MNHEY, CDR2 SVGAGI. General study results and limits: Matching against VDJdb likely underestimated virus-specific expansions, favoring anti-spike CD8.

About this clonotype itself: What it binds is not known.

The sample was whole blood. This chain connects TRBV6-5 to TRBJ2-4; 7 bases match TRBD1. The receptor was derived from an adult who was a healthcare worker with PCR-confirmed SARS-CoV-2 infection or an uninfected control (not recorded which). CDR3 amino acids: CASSPSGTAQYF. The CDR3, as DNA: TGTGCCAGCAGTCCCTCCGGGACAGCCCAGTACTTC.